The clone carrying this T cell receptor (beta chain) was counted a few times. Antigen: not known. The sample belongs to a study of T cell responses to AZD1222 COVID-19 vaccine. Second doses that came at about 4 or about 12 weeks were put together. General study points: Spike-wide vaccine-associated CD4 TCRs dominated at 160-218 and 743-854. Within unmutated variant regions lay the reported targets of nearly half of spike-specific TCRs.

Sequencing was performed with immunoSEQ multiplex PCR; in TCRdb, only in-frame clones are kept and a portion is missing. Of over 120,000 clones in the sample, around 84% were seen once. The CDR3 covers 13 residues. In germline, CDR1 is SGHNT, CDR2 YENEEA. V was trimmed by 11 bases and J by 2 bases, leaving 13 bases between them. The input for sequencing was peripheral blood, taken 28 days after the second AZD1222 dose. The clonotype was recovered from an adult who received the AZD1222 COVID-19 vaccine. This sequence joins TRBV11-3 and TRBJ2-1; D is perhaps TRBD1 (5 bases). CDR3 protein: CASQGSPYNEQFF. CDR3 bases: TGTGCCTCCCAGGGTTCTCCCTACAATGAGCAGTTCTTC.